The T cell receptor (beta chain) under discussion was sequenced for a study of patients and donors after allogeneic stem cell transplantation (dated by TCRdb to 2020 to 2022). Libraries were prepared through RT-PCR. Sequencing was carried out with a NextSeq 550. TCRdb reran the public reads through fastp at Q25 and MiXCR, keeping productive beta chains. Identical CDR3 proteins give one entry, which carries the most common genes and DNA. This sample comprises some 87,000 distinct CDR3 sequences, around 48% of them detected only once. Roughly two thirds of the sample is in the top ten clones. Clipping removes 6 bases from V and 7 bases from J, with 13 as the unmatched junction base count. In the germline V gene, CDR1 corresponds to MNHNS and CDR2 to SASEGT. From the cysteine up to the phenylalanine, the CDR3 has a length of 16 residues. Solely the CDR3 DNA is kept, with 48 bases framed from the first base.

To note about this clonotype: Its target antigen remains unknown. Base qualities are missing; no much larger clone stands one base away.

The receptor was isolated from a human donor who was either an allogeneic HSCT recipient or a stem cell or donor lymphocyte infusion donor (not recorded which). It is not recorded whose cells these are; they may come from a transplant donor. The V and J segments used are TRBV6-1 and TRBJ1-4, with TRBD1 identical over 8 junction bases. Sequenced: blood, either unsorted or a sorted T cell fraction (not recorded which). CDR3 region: CASSETARGLGEKLFF. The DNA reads TGTGCCAGCAGCGAGACAGCCAGGGGGCTCGGTGAAAAACTGTTTTTT.